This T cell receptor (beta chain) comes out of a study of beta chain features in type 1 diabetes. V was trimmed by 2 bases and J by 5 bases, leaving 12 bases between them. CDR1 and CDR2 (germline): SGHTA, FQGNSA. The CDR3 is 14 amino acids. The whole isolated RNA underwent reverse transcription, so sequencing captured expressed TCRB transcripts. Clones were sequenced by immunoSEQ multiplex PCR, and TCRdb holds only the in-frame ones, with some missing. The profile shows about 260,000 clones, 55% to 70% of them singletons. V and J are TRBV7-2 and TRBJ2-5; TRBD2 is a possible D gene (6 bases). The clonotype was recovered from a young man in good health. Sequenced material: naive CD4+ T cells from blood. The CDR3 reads CASSLYKGRETQYF. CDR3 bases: TGTGCCAGCAGCTTATATAAGGGGAGGGAGACCCAGTACTTC.